This T cell receptor (beta chain) was retrieved from a study of blood T cells in healthy people across ages (dated by TCRdb to 2013 to 2016). Regarding the research as a whole: In model experiments, template switching captured roughly one uniquely barcoded TCR beta cDNA molecule for every two T cells. The study analyzed two additional independent replicas of 1 million unique cDNA reads from the same blood draw for two donors, one aged 18 to 30 and one aged 80 or older. Using deep sequencing normalized with unique cDNA molecular identifiers, the study measured how TCR beta repertoire diversity changes with age. Four age groups were formed from the donors: young (average 16 years), middle-aged (around 39), aged (around 62) and long-lived (about 75). What the work shows at the level of the full study, not this receptor alone: Because profiling used bulk unsorted PBMCs, naive and antigen-experienced compartments could not be compared conclusively. There was a strong correlation between observed TCR beta diversity and the percentage of naive T cells measured by flow cytometry. Because the CMV infection status of the donors was unknown, age-related changes in expanded clonotypes may potentially have been confounded. As age increased, observed TCR beta diversity per million T cells dropped in a roughly linear way, and a significant reduction was already evident by age 40. Estimates of total diversity from one million sequenced T cells were regarded as lower bounds and underestimates. Compared with the aged group, more naive CD4+ T cells, fewer expanded clones and increased TCR diversity were shown by the long-lived group, suggesting age selection.

Concerning this clonotype: The target of this receptor is not known. No much larger clonotype is one base removed from it; base qualities were not supplied.

Counted from cysteine to phenylalanine, this CDR3 has 11 amino acids. Kept here is only the CDR3 DNA, which spans 33 bases and is read in frame from base 1. Looking up the germline V gene (reference sequence) yields CDR1 DFQATT and CDR2 SNEGSKA. V and J are truncated by 5 bases and 4 bases respectively, leaving an intervening sequence of 8 bases. Library preparation was by 5' RACE. Reads for this sample came from an Illumina HiSeq 2500. A second about 6 to 11 cycle PCR used a sample-barcoded 5' primer and a J-beta primer mix. Each TCR beta cDNA molecule received a unique molecular identifier from a template-switch 5' adaptor carrying 12 random nucleotides. At least 2.5 million CDR3-containing paired-end reads were obtained from each sample. First-strand cDNA was synthesized from all RNA with the Mint cDNA synthesis kit, primed by a TRBC-specific oligonucleotide. All cDNA was treated with uracil-DNA glycosylase and then went through a first 18-cycle PCR with the universal primers M1SS and BC2_uni_R. Processing in the source paper ran as follows. Normalization of each sample was performed by random selection of 1 million high-quality reads, each carrying a distinct molecular identifier. Instead of being binned into consensus sequences, reads that shared molecular identifiers were thrown out. MiTCR, with a Q25 quality threshold and the strictest error-elimination algorithm, was used for CDR3 identification, clonotype clustering and error correction. A nonparametric unseen species model using Euler transformation provided a lower-bound estimate of total TCR beta diversity. TCRdb reran the public reads through fastp at Q25 and MiXCR, keeping productive beta chains. Every distinct CDR3 protein forms one entry, paired with its most common genes and DNA. TCRdb, rather than the study authors, made the V and J calls. This sample gives about 510,000 distinct CDR3 sequences in total; about 29% of them show up just once. Approximately 3.3% of the sample is in the top ten clones.

Donors were 40 or so systemically healthy Caucasian individuals from Russia aged roughly 6 to 100 years. Around 10 milliliters of peripheral blood were drawn from each donor into EDTA-treated Vacutainer tubes. Ficoll-Paque density-gradient centrifugation was used to isolate PBMCs, with at least 6 million obtained per sample. Total RNA was extracted from PBMCs with Trizol reagent, with at least 5 micrograms obtained per sample. For every donor, flow cytometry on a PBMC aliquot measured the percentage of naive CD45RAhigh/CD27high T cells. A further study also used this sample, focusing on T cells of mothers and their children. Taken from the second paper: Nine systemically healthy Caucasian individuals, comprising three mothers and their six children, were included as donors. cDNA synthesis consumed the entire amount of extracted RNA, loaded at around 1.5 ug RNA in each 15 ul reaction. Sample barcodes and 2-4 random nucleotides were added via the M1S primer in the second PCR. Over 9 million TCR beta CDR3 reads came from each mother, compared with about 3.2 million reads from each child. TCR recombination output is similarly shaped by thymic selection in related and unrelated pairs, with a minor effect exerted by inherited differences. Related mother-child pairs always showed normalized repertoire overlap that was slightly higher than in unrelated mother-child pairs, though the difference was never significant. No persistent microchimeric T cell clones were detected, at a sensitivity of 90 to 100 clones per million clonotypes. In the study, deep NGS was used to compare the TCR beta repertoires of mothers and children, and features distinguishing related mother-child pairs from unrelated individuals were sought. Mothers averaged around 40 +/- 4 years of age and children averaged roughly 11 +/- 4 years. Libraries were sequenced on Illumina HiSeq 2000 with 100+100 nt paired-end reads after adapter ligation with NEBNext reagents. To prevent cross-contamination, the mother and child libraries were prepared a month apart and were sequenced in separate runs. For each donor, between roughly 500,000 and 2,300,000 distinct TCR beta clonotypes were identified. Naive TCR beta clonotypes were estimated from low-frequency clonotypes matched to each donor's FACS-determined naive share, without sorting.

The rearranged segments are TRBV20-1 and TRBJ2-5; a tentative D match to TRBD2 spans 6 bases. The sequenced material came from blood. This sequence originates from a boy aged 2-9 years in good health. The DNA reads TGCAGTGCTCGGGAGTTAGAGACCCAGTACTTC. Its protein is CSARELETQYF.